This T cell receptor beta chain was captured in a study of blood T cell repertoires in COVID-19. Study background: The samples span acute and convalescent COVID-19 from the United States, Italy and Spain. T cells, B-cell-depleted T cells, or PBMCs provided the cDNA or gDNA that served as material.

Residents of approximately 25 US areas, aged about 18 to 89 years, made up the participants. In this sample, this clone turned up once. Germline V CDR1 and CDR2: LNHDA, SQIVND (reference sequence). Trimming left V 4 bases short and J 4 bases short, with 12 bases between. This CDR3 is built from 14 residues. The authors' processing: Amplification from reference gene primers served as the basis for estimated nucleated cell counts. Generated by immunoSEQ multiplex PCR, the TCRdb table keeps only in-frame clones and is missing some. That table supplies the V and J calls and clone size; D and trimming were determined from the DNA. The table has approximately 190,000 clones, about 86% seen once.

The clonotype originates from a woman in her 40s in a cohort exposed to, infected with or recovered from COVID-19 (not recorded which). What was sequenced was PBMCs or T cells enriched from blood (not recorded which). This sequence joins TRBV19 and TRBJ2-3, with TRBD2 as a possible D gene (5 bases). In DNA, the CDR3 is TGTGCCAGTAGTAAGACTATTGGCGCAGATACGCAGTATTTT. Its translation is CASSKTIGADTQYF.